This section outlines one T cell receptor (beta chain) sequence together with its context. Its antigen is not identified. Researchers built TCR beta libraries using quantitative 5'-RACE with molecular barcodes. TCRdb analysed the 5' RACE reads with MiXCR anew, one entry per CDR3 protein. The table includes 300,000 to 350,000 distinct CDR3 sequences, about 20% detected once. Trimming removed 0 bases from V and 2 bases from J; junction bases left unmatched: 12. The germline CDR1 and CDR2 sequences are DFQATT and SNEGSKA (reference sequence). This CDR3 region has 18 residues. These data originate in a study of CD8 T cells in ankylosing spondylitis. Study-wide findings and caveats: Disease-linked clones were CD8+ and relatively rare in peripheral blood. A motif in TCR beta, a set of roughly eight highly homologous variants, appeared characteristic of ankylosing spondylitis blood. Disease-linked clones were reportedly significantly enriched in matched ankylosing spondylitis synovial fluid.

The clonotype originates from a female donor with ankylosing spondylitis or in good health (not recorded which). The specimen was blood, either unsorted or a sorted T cell fraction (not recorded which). The gene calls are TRBV20-1 and TRBJ2-5, with 10 bases identical to TRBD2. CDR3 DNA sequence: TGCAGTGCTAGAGACGGGCTAGCGGGAGTGAGGGGACAAGAGACCCAGTACTTC. This codes for CSARDGLAGVRGQETQYF.